This T cell receptor beta chain was sequenced for a study of T cell changes during pregnancy in multiple sclerosis. The table lists this clone with a count of one. Sequencing was performed with immunoSEQ multiplex PCR; in TCRdb, only in-frame clones are kept and a portion is missing. The table lists about 94,000 clones, over 85% of them singletons. Germline-derived CDR1 and CDR2 are SGHRS and YFSETQ. This CDR3 comprises 17 residues. V dropped 0 bases and J dropped 0 bases, with 13 bases sitting between them. The sequencing here drew on peripheral blood, taken after pregnancy. The TCR originated in a female donor with multiple sclerosis, enrolled in a pregnancy study. This chain connects TRBV5-1 to TRBJ2-1, with a weak D call TRBD2 (5 bases). CDR3 amino acids: CASSLAAAGSSYNEQFF. CDR3 in DNA: TGCGCCAGCAGCTTGGCCGCGGCGGGTAGCTCCTACAATGAGCAGTTCTTC. The whole variable domain, remainder taken from reference TRBV5-1 and TRBJ2-1, is KAGVTQTPRYLIKTRGQQVTLSCSPISGHRSVSWYQQTPGQGLQFLFEYFSETQRNKGNFPGRFSGRQFSNSRSEMNVSTLELGDSALYLCASSLAAAGSSYNEQFFGPGTRLTVL.